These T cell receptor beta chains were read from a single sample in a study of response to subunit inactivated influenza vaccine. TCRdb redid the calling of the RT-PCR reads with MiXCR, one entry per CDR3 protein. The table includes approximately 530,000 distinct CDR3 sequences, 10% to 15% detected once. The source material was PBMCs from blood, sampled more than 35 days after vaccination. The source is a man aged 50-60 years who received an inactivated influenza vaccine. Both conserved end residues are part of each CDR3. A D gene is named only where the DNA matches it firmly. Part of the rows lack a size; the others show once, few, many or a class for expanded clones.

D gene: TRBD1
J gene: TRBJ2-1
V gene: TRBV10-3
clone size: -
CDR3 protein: CAISVGQGNNEQFF
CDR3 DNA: TGTGCCATCAGTGTGGGACAGGGGAACAATGAGCAGTTCTTC

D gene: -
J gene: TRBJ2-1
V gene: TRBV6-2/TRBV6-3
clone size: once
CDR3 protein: CASSYSIGVQFF
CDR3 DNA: TGTGCCAGCAGTTACTCGATAGGGGTGCAGTTCTTC

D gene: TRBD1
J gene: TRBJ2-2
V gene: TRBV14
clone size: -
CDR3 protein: CASSQYPPHRGNTGELFF
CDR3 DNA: TGTGCCAGCAGCCAATACCCCCCGCACAGGGGAAACACCGGGGAGCTGTTTTTT

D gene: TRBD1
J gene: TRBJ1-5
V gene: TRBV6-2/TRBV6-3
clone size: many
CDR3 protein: CASSYPVTGGPQHF
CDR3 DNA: TGTGCCAGCAGTTACCCCGTTACAGGGGGGCCCCAGCATTTT

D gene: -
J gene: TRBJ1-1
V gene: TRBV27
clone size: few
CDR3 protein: CASSFRQKNTEAFF
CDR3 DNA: TGTGCCAGCAGTTTCCGACAGAAGAACACTGAAGCTTTCTTT

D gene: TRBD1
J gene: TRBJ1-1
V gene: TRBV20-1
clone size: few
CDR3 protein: CSAPDRQKFNTEAFF
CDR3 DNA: TGCAGTGCTCCGGACAGGCAAAAGTTTAACACTGAAGCTTTCTTT

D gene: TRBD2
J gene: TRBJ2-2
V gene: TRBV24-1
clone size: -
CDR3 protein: CATATSGGASSGELFF
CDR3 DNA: TGTGCCACCGCGACTAGCGGGGGGGCCTCATCCGGGGAGCTGTTTTTT

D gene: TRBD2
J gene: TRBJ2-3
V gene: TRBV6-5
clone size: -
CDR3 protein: CASSSLSGRGTDTQYF
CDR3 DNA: TGTGCCAGCAGTTCGCTAAGCGGGAGGGGCACAGATACGCAGTATTTT

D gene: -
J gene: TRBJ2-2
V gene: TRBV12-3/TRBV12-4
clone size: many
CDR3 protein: CASTPNTGELFF
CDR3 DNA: TGTGCCAGCACCCCAAACACCGGGGAGCTGTTTTTT

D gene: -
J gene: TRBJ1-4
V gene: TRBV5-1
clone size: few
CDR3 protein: CASSWNSASNEKLFF
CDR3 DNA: TGCGCCAGCAGCTGGAACAGTGCCTCTAATGAAAAACTGTTTTTT